These 17 T cell receptor beta chains share one sample of origin, sequenced in a study of T cell responses to AZD1222 COVID-19 vaccine. Profiling relied on immunoSEQ multiplex PCR, and the TCRdb table lists in-frame clones only, not all of them. Of roughly 130,000 clones listed, 75% to 95% are singletons. The sample consisted of peripheral blood, taken on day 0 of AZD1222 vaccination. The receptors originated from an adult in good health.

This chain links TRBV29-1 with TRBJ2-7; 13 bases match TRBD2. V lost 7 bases, J lost 5 bases, and 11 bases stayed unmatched. The CDR3 length is 15 residues. Germline CDR1 SQVTM, CDR2 ANQGSEA. The CDR3 sequence: CSAIGLAGVVNEQYF. CDR3 nucleotides: TGCAGCGCCATCGGACTAGCGGGAGTCGTGAACGAGCAGTACTTC.

CDR3 region: CASRAAEKTYNEQFF. The CDR3 DNA reads as TGTGCCAGCAGGGCAGCGGAAAAGACCTACAATGAGCAGTTCTTC. The genes are TRBV25-1 and TRBJ2-1, with TRBD2 as a possible D gene (5 bases). This CDR3 region has 15 residues. Trimming cost V 6 bases and J 2 bases, with 14 bases left between them. Germline V gene data show CDR1 as MGHDK and CDR2 as SYGVNS.

The chain uses TRBV6-5 and TRBJ1-2, with D unresolved. Trimming stripped 6 bases from V and 5 bases from J, with 13 bases between. The CDR3 contains 13 residues. CDR1 and CDR2 (germline): MNHEY, SVGAGI. The DNA of the CDR3 is TGTGCCAGCAGGTCTGAGGAGGCGTATGGCTACACCTTC. Translated, it gives CASRSEEAYGYTF.

The V gene is TRBV30, the J gene TRBJ1-1; D is unresolved. Trimming pared 7 bases from V and 10 bases from J, leaving 13 bases between. CDR1 is GTSNPN and CDR2 is SVGIG in the germline V gene (reference sequence). This CDR3 has 10 amino acids. CDR3 DNA sequence: TGTGCCTACACCAGGCAGGTAGCTTTCTTT. It encodes CAYTRQVAFF.

This chain links TRBV27 with TRBJ2-5; TRBD2 might be the D (6 bases). From germline, CDR1 is MNHEY and CDR2 SMNVEV (reference sequence). The CDR3 is made up of 14 amino acids. Trimming cost V 3 bases and J 5 bases, with 13 bases left between them. The CDR3 nucleotides read TGTGCCAGCAGTTTTTGGCGGGATTTGGAGACCCAGTACTTC. Its protein product is CASSFWRDLETQYF.

The V call is TRBV6-4, the J call TRBJ1-1; D remains ambiguous. The CDR3 has 13 amino acids. Germline CDR1 is MRHNA and CDR2 is SNTAGT. V was trimmed by 4 bases and J by 1 base, leaving 7 bases between them. The CDR3 region has the DNA TGTGCCAGCAGTGCCCCCGGGAACACTGAAGCTTTCTTT. It is translated as CASSAPGNTEAFF.

The chain carries TRBV6-5 and TRBJ1-2; D gene unclear. Germline V gives CDR1 MNHEY, CDR2 SVGAGI. CDR3 length: 14 amino acids. V was cut by 2 bases and J by 3 bases, with 10 bases left in between. The CDR3 sequence: CASSYGSADYGYTF. Here the CDR3 DNA reads TGTGCCAGCAGTTACGGTTCAGCGGACTATGGCTACACCTTC.

In DNA, the CDR3 is TGTGCCAGCAGCTTAACTAGCGGGGGGGGCGGCGGGACCCAGTACTTC. Translated: CASSLTSGGGGGTQYF. The J gene is TRBJ2-5, the V gene TRBV7-2; 13 nucleotides agree with TRBD2. V gave up 2 bases and J gave up 7 bases; unmatched junction bases: 7. CDR3 size: 16 residues. Looked up from germline, CDR1 is SGHTA and CDR2 is FQGNSA.

This clone has a handful of counts. The rearrangement uses TRBV18 and TRBJ2-3, with 14 bases fitting TRBD2. The CDR3 sequence is 18 residues long. Germline CDR1 reads KGHSH; CDR2 reads LQKENI. V lost 1 base to trimming and J lost 4 bases; unmatched junction nucleotides: 7. The CDR3 sequence is CASSPLIGTSGSADTQYF. The CDR3 DNA reads as TGTGCCAGCTCACCACTAATCGGGACTAGCGGGAGTGCAGATACGCAGTATTTT.

The chain recombines TRBV24-1 with TRBJ2-3; 12 bases align to TRBD2. Germline V gives CDR1 KGHDR, CDR2 SFDVKD. V dropped 5 bases and J dropped 1; count of bases not matched to a gene: 0. The CDR3 totals 15 residues. The CDR3 DNA is TGTGCCACCAGTGGGACTAGCGGGGGCACAGATACGCAGTATTTT. Protein: CATSGTSGGTDTQYF.

In DNA form, the CDR3 reads TGTGCCAGCAGCCAAACCACCGTGGGGGCGGGCCTACATGTGGAGCAGTTCTTC. Its translation: CASSQTTVGAGLHVEQFF. This chain connects TRBV4-2 to TRBJ2-1, with D possibly being TRBD1 (6 bases). This CDR3 contains 18 residues. The germline V gene encodes CDR1 LGHNA and CDR2 YNFKEQ. V was trimmed by 2 bases and J by 10 bases, leaving 27 bases between them.

The V gene is TRBV3-1 (or the pseudogene TRBV3-2), the J gene TRBJ1-5; no definite D call. Germline CDR1 LGHDT, CDR2 YNNKEL (reference sequence). With 4 bases removed from V and 2 bases from J, the gap between germline ends came to 9 bases. The CDR3 covers 14 residues. In nucleotides, the CDR3 is TGTGCCAGCAGCCGCGGGTTTGGCAATCAGCCCCAGCATTTT. The encoded protein is CASSRGFGNQPQHF.

The chain combines TRBV6-5 with TRBJ1-6, with TRBD1 matching 8 bases. The V gene's germline CDR1 is MNHEY and CDR2 SVGAGI. After removal of 5 bases from V and 8 bases from J, the junction contained 8 bases not matched to a gene. The CDR3 length is 15 residues. The CDR3 DNA reads as TGTGCCAGCAGTATCAACAGGGGGGTTGATTCACCCCTCCACTTT. As protein: CASSINRGVDSPLHF.

This clone was seen a single time. The chain links TRBV6-6 to TRBJ1-3; D gene unclear. V was pared by 2 bases and J by 0 bases, with 8 bases between. The CDR3 is 15 amino acids. Germline lookup yields CDR1 MNHNY and CDR2 SVGAGI (reference sequence). The DNA for the CDR3 is TGTGCCAGCAGTTACCCCCAGATCTCTGGAAACACCATATATTTT. Translation: CASSYPQISGNTIYF.

The chain employs TRBV6-2 or TRBV6-3 and TRBJ2-1; 11 bases are shared with TRBD2. The V gene end was trimmed by 4 bases and the J gene end by 0 bases; junction bases not matched to a gene: 5. This CDR3 contains 17 residues. Looked up from germline, CDR1 is MNHEY and CDR2 is SVGEGT. The CDR3 region is CASSLGLADLSYNEQFF. The CDR3 nucleotides are TGTGCCAGCAGTTTGGGACTAGCGGACCTCTCCTACAATGAGCAGTTCTTC.

The chain links TRBV6-6 to TRBJ1-2; 7 nucleotides line up with TRBD1. The CDR3 length is 15 residues. CDR1 and CDR2 from the germline V gene are MNHNY and SVGAGI (reference sequence). The trim removed 2 bases at V and 4 bases at J, leaving 7 bases unmatched. CDR3: CASSYPDRVGYGYTF. DNA for the CDR3: TGTGCCAGCAGTTACCCCGACAGGGTAGGCTATGGCTACACCTTC.

The chain couples TRBV5-4 to TRBJ2-7; 10 bases fit TRBD1. With V trimmed by 4 bases and J by 4 bases, 8 bases remained unmatched. Looked up from germline, CDR1 is SGHNT and CDR2 is YYREEE (reference sequence). The CDR3 has 15 amino acids. As DNA, the CDR3 is TGTGCCAGCAGCCATGGGACAGGGGTGGCTTACGAGCAGTACTTC. This sequence encodes CASSHGTGVAYEQYF.